Below, 16 T cell receptor beta chains from the same sample are listed, as sequenced in a study of regulatory T cells in long-lasting Graves disease. Time point of the sample: newly diagnosed GD, antithyroid drugs for less than 3 months. The TCR library was made from RNA extracted from PBMCs. Through Arm-PCR of CDR3 regions and iRepertoire HTBI primers, TCR beta libraries were built. Each CDR3 protein gets one entry after TCRdb re-called the multiplex PCR reads with MiXCR. This sample yields 510,000 or so distinct CDR3 sequences, of which around 12% are seen a single time; about 8.3% belongs to the top ten. This same sample was also taken into another study, of T cells in Graves' hyperthyroidism and ophthalmopathy.

The sequenced sample was peripheral blood mononuclear cells (PBMCs), obtained at new diagnosis, from a patient treated with antithyroid drugs. These receptors all come from a woman aged 25-40 years with Graves disease.

For this clonotype: This likely traces to a read error, being one base from a far larger clone. The rearrangement uses TRBV2 and TRBJ2-1; the match to TRBD1 covers 9 bases. Trimming cost V 6 bases and J 10 bases; bases outside gene matches: 10. This CDR3 contains 14 residues. Germline V gives CDR1 SNHLY, CDR2 FYNNEI. DNA for the CDR3: TGTGCCAGCAGGGACAGGGGTTTCACCTACGAGCAGTTCTTC. It yields the protein CASRDRGFTYEQFF.

In its sample, this clonotype was seen a few times. A much more abundant neighbour one base away suggests this may be a read error. This sequence joins TRBV6-5 and TRBJ2-5; D possibly corresponds to TRBD1 (6 bases). The V end was cut by 2 bases, the J end by 4 bases, with 14 bases between. CDR1 is MNHEY, CDR2 SVGAGI, per germline. There are 15 residues in the CDR3. This CDR3 is CASSYAGTTRETQYF. The CDR3 DNA follows: TGTGCCAGCAGTTACGCCGGGACAACTCGAGAGACCCAGTACTTC.

In its sample, this clonotype was seen many times. The CDR3 DNA follows: TGTGCCTGGAGTCTACAGGGGACCCAAGAGACCCAGTACTTC. Its translation is CAWSLQGTQETQYF. The chain joins TRBV30 to TRBJ2-5; 7 nucleotides match TRBD1. The germline CDR1 and CDR2 sequences are GTSNPN and SVGIG (reference sequence). This CDR3 has 14 residues. Germline trimming cut 2 bases from V and 1 base from J; bases unmatched to any gene: 4.

The V gene is TRBV12-3 or TRBV12-4, the J gene TRBJ2-3; TRBD2 might be the D (6 bases). The V end was cut by 6 bases, the J end by 6 bases, with 13 bases between. The CDR3 consists of 13 residues. Here the CDR3 DNA reads TGTGCCAGCAGACGCACCCGGGGGGATACGCAGTATTTT. Its translation is CASRRTRGDTQYF.

Worth noting for this clonotype: A much larger clone sits a single nucleotide away, making a read error possible. The chain couples TRBV3-1 to TRBJ2-7; D remains ambiguous. The V gene lost 2 bases and the J gene lost 7 bases, with 12 bases spanning the gap. CDR3 size: 13 residues. Germline V gene lookup returns CDR1 LGHDT and CDR2 YNNKEL (reference sequence). The CDR3 DNA sequence: TGTGCCAGCAGCCAATACGGGTTTGGGGAGCAGTACTTC. This sequence encodes CASSQYGFGEQYF.

With respect to this clonotype: Since no conserved phenylalanine or tryptophan closes the CDR3, a read error is the likely cause. The chain recombines TRBV6-1 with TRBJ1-1; D might be TRBD1 (5 bases). Germline V gene sequence: CDR1 MNHNS, CDR2 SASEGT. V lost 6 bases, J lost 0 bases, and 23 bases lay in between. The CDR3 totals 18 residues. CDR3 protein: CASRSWAREGPVNTEAFS. DNA for the CDR3: TGTGCCAGCAGATCTTGGGCGAGGGAGGGGCCGGTGAACACTGAAGCTTTCTCT.

This rearrangement joins TRBV7-8 to TRBJ2-1, with D perhaps matching TRBD2 (5 bases). Near its end, the DNA agrees better with TRBJ2-5, so the J call may be wrong. Looked up from germline, CDR1 is SGHVS and CDR2 is FQNEAQ. CDR3 length equals 15 residues. CDR3 DNA sequence: TGTGCCAGCAGCCCGATTACTAGTCTCTGGGAGACCCAGTACTTC. It is translated as CASSPITSLWETQYF.

This clonotype was seen ten or more times. The genes are TRBV7-8 and TRBJ1-1, with 9 bases matching TRBD1. CDR1 is SGHVS and CDR2 is FQNEAQ in the germline V gene. Trimming at V came to 2 bases and at J to 4 bases, leaving 8 bases not matched to a gene. The CDR3 covers 16 residues. Written as DNA, the CDR3 is TGTGCCAGCAGCTTACGGGGAGGACAGGGGCCCACTGAAGCTTTCTTT. Its protein product is CASSLRGGQGPTEAFF.

The chain carries TRBV20-1 and TRBJ2-7, with D perhaps matching TRBD2 (5 bases). CDR3 length: 16 residues. The V and J ends lost 3 bases and 2 bases respectively, with 20 bases between them. CDR1 and CDR2 from the germline V gene are DFQATT and SNEGSKA (reference sequence). DNA for the CDR3: TGCAGTGCTAGGACCACCGGGCCCTTGGGAGCCTACGAGCAGTACTTC. The encoded protein is CSARTTGPLGAYEQYF.

This clonotype has ten or more counts. V usage is TRBV28 and J usage is TRBJ2-7, with a tentative D call TRBD1 (5 bases). Trimming removed 3 bases at V and 3 bases at J, with 12 bases between. The CDR3 is 14 amino acids. Germline V CDR1 and CDR2: MDHEN, SYDVKM. CDR3 sequence: CASSLMDTRYEQYF. The CDR3 DNA follows: TGTGCCAGCAGTTTGATGGACACCCGCTACGAGCAGTACTTC.

This clonotype was seen repeatedly, ten times or more. The rearrangement uses TRBV6-9 and TRBJ2-7; D may match TRBD1 or TRBD2 (5 bases each). Per the germline V gene, CDR1 is MNHGY and CDR2 is SVAAGI. The length of the CDR3 is 15 residues. Trimming took off 3 bases at V and 3 bases at J, with 15 bases between the two ends. CDR3 bases: TGTGCCAGCAGTTACTCCGAGGGGTCTGGCTACGAGCAGTACTTC. Protein sequence: CASSYSEGSGYEQYF.

This clonotype appeared many times. This sequence joins TRBV4-2 and TRBJ2-7; D is possibly TRBD2 (5 bases). The CDR3 runs to 14 residues. Germline assignment: CDR1 LGHNA and CDR2 YNFKEQ. V was trimmed by 6 bases and J by 3 bases, leaving 15 bases between them. CDR3 region: CASSLNTGVYEQYF. The DNA of the CDR3 is TGTGCCAGCAGTCTTAACACCGGGGTCTACGAGCAGTACTTC.

This clonotype was detected ten times or more. The CDR3 loop is CSGNIETSYGFSNEQFF. Here the CDR3 DNA reads TGCAGCGGAAATATTGAGACCTCCTACGGATTTAGCAATGAGCAGTTCTTC. This chain links TRBV29-1 with TRBJ2-1; D is undetermined. This CDR3 has 17 residues. Germline V gives CDR1 SQVTM, CDR2 ANQGSEA. V was trimmed by 7 bases and J by 6 bases, leaving 28 bases between them.

This clonotype was counted ten times or more. One junction end does not reproduce the germline sequence, and a read error may be involved. The chain has TRBV10-3 and TRBJ1-1; the match to TRBD1 covers 7 bases. The CDR3 spans 12 residues. Looked up from germline, CDR1 is ENHRY and CDR2 is SYGVKD. CDR3 sequence reads: CAVRQGPTEAFF. Here the CDR3 DNA reads TGTGCCGTCAGACAGGGCCCCACTGAAGCTTTCTTT.

The chain employs TRBV9 and TRBJ2-2, with a possible D match to TRBD2 (5 bases). The germline V gene encodes CDR1 SGDLS and CDR2 YYNGEE. V shed 0 bases and J shed 7 bases, with 16 bases lying between them. The CDR3 has 16 amino acids. CDR3: CASSVEAGNFGGELFF. CDR3 nucleotides: TGTGCCAGCAGCGTAGAGGCCGGGAATTTTGGCGGGGAGCTGTTTTTT. The full variable domain, completed using reference TRBV9 and TRBJ2-2, is DSGVTQTPKHLITATGQRVTLRCSPRSGDLSVYWYQQSLDQGLQFLIQYYNGEERAKGNILERFSAQQFPDLHSELNLSSLELGDSALYFCASSVEAGNFGGELFFGEGSRLTVL.

This clonotype has more than one count but fewer than ten. This rearrangement joins TRBV29-1 to TRBJ1-2; no reliable D call. V was pared by 4 bases and J by 6 bases, with 18 bases between. The CDR3 loop spans 14 amino acids. Germline V gene lookup returns CDR1 SQVTM and CDR2 ANQGSEA. CDR3 loop: CSVGNDVGQHGYTF. Written as DNA, the CDR3 is TGCAGCGTTGGGAATGACGTGGGCCAGCATGGCTACACCTTC.